Each of the 13 T cell receptor beta chains below was sequenced from the same sample in a study of graft-versus-host responses after intestinal transplantation. Antigens for these TCRs are unknown. Using immunoSEQ multiplex PCR, the repertoire was profiled, and TCRdb retains in-frame clones only, with some absent. The data show 80,000 to 85,000 clones, roughly 91% seen once. The starting material was unstimulated CD4+ T cells sorted from spleen or lymph node cells, obtained before intestinal transplant. The receptors originated from a human donor who received an intestinal transplant.

The chain joins TRBV6-5 to TRBJ1-2; a weak D match, TRBD1 (6 bases). The ends were cut back, 4 bases at V and 8 bases at J, with 14 bases in the middle. Per the germline V gene, CDR1 is MNHEY and CDR2 is SVGAGI. The CDR3 is 13 amino acids. The CDR3 sequence is CASSFAGARGYTF. CDR3 bases: TGTGCCAGCAGTTTCGCAGGGGCTAGGGGCTACACCTTC.

Comments on this clone: Distinct nucleotide sequences in the sample also encode this CDR3. V is TRBV13 and J is TRBJ2-3; TRBD2 agrees at 12 bases. The CDR3 is 16 amino acids. V was pared by 4 bases and J by 1 base, with 3 bases of the junction left unmatched. CDR1 PRHDT and CDR2 FYEKMQ come from the germline V gene (reference sequence). The CDR3 loop reads CASSSGLAGRTDTQYF. Written as DNA, the CDR3 is TGTGCCAGCAGCTCGGGACTAGCGGGTCGCACAGATACGCAGTATTTT. Filled out from reference TRBV13 and TRBJ2-3, the complete variable domain reads AAGVIQSPRHLIKEKRETATLKCYPIPRHDTVYWYQQGPGQDPQFLISFYEKMQSDKGSIPDRFSAQQFSDYHSELNMSSLELGDSALYFCASSSGLAGRTDTQYFGPGTRLTVL.

V gene TRBV27 combines with J gene TRBJ2-7; TRBD1 matches 9 bases. This CDR3 has 15 amino acids. V was pared by 0 bases and J by 6 bases, with 6 bases of the junction left unmatched. Looked up from germline, CDR1 is MNHEY and CDR2 is SMNVEV (reference sequence). CDR3: CASSLSGTGRSEQYF. The CDR3 DNA sequence: TGTGCCAGCAGTTTATCGGGGACAGGGCGAAGCGAGCAGTACTTC.

J is TRBJ2-3 and V is TRBV9, with a weak D call TRBD1 (5 bases). Germline V gene lookup returns CDR1 SGDLS and CDR2 YYNGEE. V dropped 3 bases and J dropped 4 bases, with 12 bases sitting between them. The CDR3 totals 14 residues. The CDR3 region is CASSGTGTSDTQYF. CDR3 sequence (DNA): TGTGCCAGCAGCGGAACAGGCACATCAGATACGCAGTATTTT.

The chain recombines TRBV29-1 with TRBJ2-2; a possible D gene is TRBD1 (7 bases). The CDR3 has 12 residues. Trimming left V 7 bases short and J 4 bases short, with 10 bases between. From germline, CDR1 is SQVTM and CDR2 ANQGSEA. The CDR3: CSGRGVTGELFF. DNA for the CDR3: TGCAGCGGCAGGGGGGTCACCGGGGAGCTGTTTTTT.

The V and J genes are TRBV2 and TRBJ2-7; 9 bases are shared with TRBD2. The V gene's germline CDR1 is SNHLY and CDR2 FYNNEI. The CDR3 length is 15 residues. Unmatched junction bases numbered 10, after V lost 6 bases and J lost 4 bases. CDR3 DNA: TGTGCCAGCAGCGCTAAAGCGGGGGGTACATACGAGCAGTACTTC. This gives the protein CASSAKAGGTYEQYF.

This clone was detected once. The J gene is TRBJ1-2, the V gene TRBV6-5; the D is unclear. Germline-derived CDR1 and CDR2 are MNHEY and SVGAGI. The CDR3 has 16 amino acids. Trimming pared 0 bases from V and 0 bases from J, leaving 11 bases between. The CDR3, as DNA: TGTGCCAGCAGTTACTCTAGCGTAGGGTCTAACTATGGCTACACCTTC. This sequence encodes CASSYSSVGSNYGYTF.

This clone was counted a few times. The V gene is TRBV5-6, the J gene TRBJ1-6, with TRBD1 matching 7 bases. The CDR3 contains 15 residues. Germline V lookup: CDR1 SGHDT, CDR2 YYEEEE. The trim removed 4 bases at V and 4 bases at J, leaving 5 bases unmatched. DNA of the CDR3: TGTGCCAGCAGCCCTGGACAGGAGTATAATTCACCCCTCCACTTT. Translated, it gives CASSPGQEYNSPLHF.

This sequence joins TRBV9 and TRBJ2-7; 14 positions match TRBD2. The CDR3 spans 18 residues. The V segment lost 3 bases and the J segment 6 bases; nucleotides outside the gene matches: 14. The germline gives CDR1 SGDLS, CDR2 YYNGEE. The CDR3 sequence: CASSAGTSGGAVMVEQYF. The DNA of the CDR3 is TGTGCCAGCAGCGCCGGGACTAGCGGGGGTGCCGTGATGGTCGAGCAGTACTTC.

The chain recombines TRBV5-5 with TRBJ2-3; TRBD1 aligns across 7 bases. Germline V gene lookup returns CDR1 SGHKS and CDR2 YYEKEE (reference sequence). J was trimmed by 4 bases and V by 0 bases; bases with no gene match: 5. This CDR3 has 15 amino acids. The CDR3 loop is CASSLDGTVPDTQYF. The CDR3 bases are TGTGCCAGCAGCTTGGACGGGACAGTTCCAGATACGCAGTATTTT.

This clone was picked up a small number of times. The chain has TRBV2 and TRBJ1-4, with D maybe TRBD1 (5 bases). The CDR3 sequence is 14 residues long. Trimming pared 8 bases from V and 7 bases from J, leaving 17 bases between. Germline-derived CDR1 and CDR2 are SNHLY and FYNNEI. CDR3 sequence: CASQKQVLSEKLFF. CDR3 DNA: TGTGCCAGCCAGAAACAGGTCCTAAGTGAAAAACTGTTTTTT. The variable domain in full, with the rest retrieved from reference TRBV2 and TRBJ1-4, is EPEVTQTPSHQVTQMGQEVILRCVPISNHLYFYWYRQILGQKVEFLVSFYNNEISEKSEIFDDQFSVERPDGSNFTLKIRSTKLEDSAMYFCASQKQVLSEKLFFGSGTQLSVL.

The count of this clone is one. This chain joins TRBV5-1 and TRBJ2-7, with 7 bases aligning to TRBD1. The junction had 5 bases not matched to a gene; V was cut back by 0 bases and J by 2 bases. This CDR3 has 15 residues. The germline gives CDR1 SGHRS, CDR2 YFSETQ. The CDR3 DNA sequence: TGCGCCAGCAGCTTGGTCAGGGGGAGTCCCTACGAGCAGTACTTC. As protein: CASSLVRGSPYEQYF.

The chain uses TRBV19 and TRBJ2-5; a possible D gene is TRBD2 (5 bases). Between the trimmed V and J ends, which lost 6 bases and 1 base, there was a span of 12 bases. The CDR3 sequence is 14 residues long. The germline gives CDR1 LNHDA, CDR2 SQIVND (reference sequence). For the CDR3, the DNA is TGTGCCAGTAGCCCCGGGGAGCCCCAAGAGACCCAGTACTTC. Its protein is CASSPGEPQETQYF.